This entry describes one T cell receptor (beta chain). How the authors handled the data: Amplification from reference gene primers served as the basis for estimated nucleated cell counts. The repertoire was sequenced with immunoSEQ multiplex PCR; TCRdb's copy has only in-frame clones and lacks some. D and trimming were read from the DNA, whereas the V and J calls and clone size are those reported in that table. Among some 80,000 clones, more than 75% were seen once, and the ten largest hold 12%. These data originate in a study of blood T cell repertoires in COVID-19. Trimming took 2 bases from V and 3 from J, leaving 17 bases between them. Per germline, CDR1 MDHEN and CDR2 SYDVKM. CDR3 length equals 17 residues.

The sequence came from a human donor in a cohort sampled during active COVID-19. The sequenced sample consisted of peripheral blood. This chain links TRBV28 with TRBJ2-1, with a possible D match to TRBD2 (7 bases). The CDR3 bases are TGTGCCAGCAGTTTAGGGGGGGCGGGGGCGAACTACAATGAGCAGTTCTTC. Translated, it gives CASSLGGAGANYNEQFF.